The 22 T cell receptor beta chains given below trace back to one sample, sequenced in a study of blood T cell repertoires in COVID-19. Produced via immunoSEQ multiplex PCR; TCRdb's table is partial and in-frame only. The table lists roughly 700,000 clones, 90% of them singletons. Sequencing used peripheral blood. The receptors stem from a woman aged 18-29 years with acute or convalescent COVID-19.

The chain employs TRBV6-2 or TRBV6-3 and TRBJ2-3, with 10 nucleotides matching TRBD1. Germline trimming cut 6 bases from V and 4 bases from J; bases unmatched to any gene: 7. The CDR3 sequence is 15 residues long. Germline CDR1 and CDR2: MNHEY and SVGEGT. In nucleotides, the CDR3 is TGTGCCAGCAGCGGGGGACAGGGGATGTCAGATACGCAGTATTTT. This sequence encodes CASSGGQGMSDTQYF.

In its sample, this clone was seen once. This sequence joins TRBV6-1 and TRBJ1-3; a possible D gene is TRBD1 (6 bases). Trimming removed 6 bases at V and 0 bases at J, with 15 bases between. Germline CDR1 MNHNS, CDR2 SASEGT. The CDR3 is made up of 16 amino acids. CDR3 amino acids: CASREQGLVSGNTIYF. CDR3 bases: TGTGCCAGCAGAGAACAGGGTTTAGTCTCTGGAAACACCATATATTTT.

The chain employs TRBV19 and TRBJ1-5, with TRBD1 matching over 11 bases. Germline CDR1 reads LNHDA; CDR2 reads SQIVND (reference sequence). This CDR3 region has 14 residues. J was trimmed by 9 bases and V by 6 bases; bases with no gene match: 7. CDR3 in DNA: TGTGCCAGTAGCAGCCGGGACAGGGGGATGCCCCAGCATTTT. Amino acid sequence: CASSSRDRGMPQHF. The full variable domain, in which reference TRBV19 and TRBJ1-5 provide the parts outside the CDR3, is DGGITQSPKYLFRKEGQNVTLSCEQNLNHDAMYWYRQDPGQGLRLIYYSQIVNDFQKGDIAEGYSVSREKKESFPLTVTSAQKNPTAFYLCASSSRDRGMPQHFGDGTRLSIL.

V is TRBV21-1 and J is TRBJ2-3; the table's D call, TRBD2, was not checked against the DNA. TRBV21-1 is designated a pseudogene. The CDR3 contains 14 residues. The CDR3 DNA reads as TGTGCCAGCAGCAAAGTCGAGCGGTGGGATACGCAGTATTTT. It translates to CASSKVERWDTQYF.

V gene TRBV5-1 combines with J gene TRBJ2-7, with 7 bases identical to TRBD1. There are 16 residues in the CDR3. Looked up from germline, CDR1 is SGHRS and CDR2 is YFSETQ. V lost 0 bases and J lost 0; bases outside the gene matches: 6. CDR3 loop: CASSLVTGTSSYEQYF. The DNA of the CDR3 is TGCGCCAGCAGCTTGGTGACAGGGACCAGCTCCTACGAGCAGTACTTC.

The chain is built from TRBV21-1 and TRBJ1-1. TRBV21-1 constitutes a pseudogene. This CDR3 is 16 amino acids long. The CDR3 sequence is CASSKDAGGENTEAFF. CDR3 coding DNA: TGTGCCAGCAGCAAAGACGCGGGGGGAGAGAACACTGAAGCTTTCTTT.

The rearrangement joins TRBV6-4 to TRBJ2-3; 11 bases agree with TRBD2. The V gene's germline CDR1 is MRHNA and CDR2 SNTAGT. Trimming removed 4 bases from V and 1 base from J; junction bases left unmatched: 4. The CDR3 extends over 16 amino acids. The CDR3 reads CASSAQTSGGTDTQYF. The DNA of the CDR3 is TGTGCCAGCAGTGCCCAGACTAGCGGGGGCACAGATACGCAGTATTTT.

V is TRBV7-9 and J is TRBJ1-3; D perhaps matches TRBD1 (5 bases). CDR1 and CDR2 (germline): SEHNR, FQNEAQ (reference sequence). Trimming pared 5 bases from V and 7 bases from J, leaving 12 bases between. There are 13 residues in the CDR3. The CDR3 is CASSLGGDNTIYF. The CDR3 DNA reads TGTGCCAGCAGCCTCGGAGGGGACAACACCATATATTTT.

The rearrangement joins TRBV19 to TRBJ1-4, with 7 bases aligning to TRBD1. V lost 4 bases and J lost 5; bases outside the gene matches: 7. The V gene's germline CDR1 is LNHDA and CDR2 SQIVND (reference sequence). The CDR3 spans 15 residues. The CDR3 loop reads CASSKTGELNEKLFF. The DNA of the CDR3 is TGTGCCAGTAGTAAAACAGGGGAACTCAATGAAAAACTGTTTTTT.

V usage is TRBV18 and J usage is TRBJ1-3, with 7 bases identical to TRBD1. Germline V gene data show CDR1 as KGHSH and CDR2 as LQKENI. This CDR3 region has 16 residues. Trimming took 3 bases from V and 5 from J; bases not matched to a gene: 10. The CDR3 region has the DNA TGTGCCAGCTCACCTGCGGCAGGGGGAGGAAGAAACACCATATATTTT. Translated, it gives CASSPAAGGGRNTIYF.

The V call is TRBV5-1, the J call TRBJ2-2; perhaps TRBD1 as D (6 bases). Germline V gives CDR1 SGHRS, CDR2 YFSETQ. Deletions cut 2 bases from V and 3 bases from J, with 11 bases between. The CDR3 covers 15 residues. The CDR3 protein is CASSFGGWDTGELFF. The CDR3 nucleotides read TGCGCCAGCAGCTTTGGGGGCTGGGACACCGGGGAGCTGTTTTTT.

The chain is built from TRBV2 and TRBJ1-3; a weak D match, TRBD1 (5 bases). The CDR3 is made up of 15 amino acids. Trimming took off 3 bases at V and 1 base at J, with 10 bases between the two ends. Germline CDR1 is SNHLY and CDR2 is FYNNEI. CDR3 sequence: CASSDPTESGNTIYF. For the CDR3, the DNA is TGTGCCAGCAGTGACCCGACAGAATCTGGAAACACCATATATTTT.

The chain combines TRBV7-2 with TRBJ2-1, with TRBD1 matching over 7 bases. Germline assignment: CDR1 SGHTA and CDR2 FQGNSA. The ends lost 4 bases at V and 9 bases at J; junction bases unmatched: 9. CDR3 length equals 14 residues. The CDR3 DNA sequence: TGTGCCAGCAGCTCCTACACACAGGGGTCTGAGCAGTTCTTC. Translated, it gives CASSSYTQGSEQFF.

Only a few counts were recorded for this clone. V usage is TRBV7-6 and J usage is TRBJ1-5, with D perhaps TRBD1 (5 bases). CDR3 length: 14 residues. V lost 0 bases and J 4 bases, leaving 7 bases between the germline ends. Germline V gives CDR1 SGHVS, CDR2 FNYEAQ. CDR3 bases: TGTGCCAGCAGCTTAGCCCGGGGGAATCAGCCCCAGCATTTT. Amino acid sequence: CASSLARGNQPQHF.

The chain couples TRBV20-1 to TRBJ1-1, with TRBD1 matching 7 bases. CDR3 length: 11 amino acids. CDR1 is DFQATT and CDR2 is SNEGSKA in the germline V gene (reference sequence). The trim removed 5 bases at V and 7 bases at J, leaving 4 bases unmatched. The CDR3 here is CSAWDSREAFF. CDR3 DNA sequence: TGCAGTGCTTGGGACAGCCGTGAAGCTTTCTTT.

This chain joins TRBV29-1 and TRBJ1-6; 7 nucleotides agree with TRBD1. The V and J ends lost 7 bases and 8 bases, in that order; junction bases with no gene match: 11. Germline CDR1 reads SQVTM; CDR2 reads ANQGSEA. The CDR3 length is 14 residues. CDR3 nucleotides: TGCAGCGCTAGGCTTGGACAGGCGGATTCACCCCTCCACTTT. It is translated as CSARLGQADSPLHF.

The chain has TRBV13 and TRBJ1-1, with TRBD1 matching 9 bases. CDR1 PRHDT and CDR2 FYEKMQ come from the germline V gene (reference sequence). J gave up 4 bases and V 3 bases, and 3 bases lay outside the gene matches. The CDR3 totals 14 residues. CDR3 sequence (DNA): TGTGCCAGCAGCTTGGGGACAGGGACCACTGAAGCTTTCTTT. Its translation: CASSLGTGTTEAFF.

The rearrangement links TRBV27 to TRBJ1-4; D is possibly TRBD1 (6 bases). Germline V gene data show CDR1 as MNHEY and CDR2 as SMNVEV (reference sequence). V was trimmed by 5 bases and J by 4 bases, leaving 17 bases between them. The CDR3 sequence is 16 residues long. The CDR3 coding sequence is TGTGCCAGCAGTCCGCCCACCGTAGGGGGTAATGAAAAACTGTTTTTT. Protein: CASSPPTVGGNEKLFF.

The V call is TRBV24-1, the J call TRBJ1-4; 9 bases map to TRBD1. J gave up 5 bases and V 9 bases, and 6 bases lay outside the gene matches. This CDR3 spans 14 amino acids. The germline gives CDR1 KGHDR, CDR2 SFDVKD. The DNA for the CDR3 is TGTGCCACCGGGGACAGGGAAGGAAATGAAAAACTGTTTTTT. Its protein is CATGDREGNEKLFF.

This rearrangement joins TRBV9 to TRBJ2-5, with D perhaps TRBD1 (7 bases). The V gene lost 3 bases and the J gene lost 5 bases, with 17 bases spanning the gap. The CDR3 is 15 amino acids. Per the germline V gene, CDR1 is SGDLS and CDR2 is YYNGEE. CDR3 sequence: CASSAVSGGTETQYF. The DNA of the CDR3 is TGTGCCAGCAGCGCAGTGTCAGGGGGGACGGAGACCCAGTACTTC.

The chain couples TRBV6-5 to TRBJ2-7, with D unresolved. V lost 7 bases to trimming and J lost 9 bases, with 19 bases between them. Per germline, CDR1 MNHEY and CDR2 SVGAGI. This CDR3 has 13 amino acids. The CDR3 is CASTPSESPMQYF. Written as DNA, the CDR3 is TGTGCCAGCACCCCCTCTGAGTCCCCCATGCAGTACTTC.

The chain couples TRBV6-5 to TRBJ2-3; 9 bases map to TRBD2. Unmatched junction bases numbered 6, after V lost 6 bases and J lost 5 bases. CDR3 length: 14 residues. Germline V gene data show CDR1 as MNHEY and CDR2 as SVGAGI. The CDR3 here is CASSRAGGLDTQYF. In DNA, the CDR3 is TGTGCCAGCAGCCGTGCGGGGGGGCTAGATACGCAGTATTTT.